The clone carrying this TCR beta chain was detected only a few times. These data originate in a study of cytomegalovirus exposure and HLA in healthy donors. The PCR ran on 60 Vbeta and 13 Jbeta primers. Assay used: immunoSEQ multiplex PCR; TCRdb lists only in-frame clones, some missing. The table has 180,000 or so clones, around 74% seen once. Germline lookup yields CDR1 SQVTM and CDR2 ANQGSEA. The ends were cut back, 4 bases at V and 0 bases at J, with 11 bases in the middle. The CDR3 has 14 residues. The clonotype was recovered from a male donor in good health and CMV-seronegative. Sequences were obtained from PBMCs. J is TRBJ2-3 and V is TRBV29-1; the D is unclear. The CDR3 region is CSVVPGFSTDTQYF. In nucleotides, the CDR3 is TGCAGCGTTGTGCCCGGTTTTAGCACAGATACGCAGTATTTT.